The following is a TCR beta chain sequence with its context. The sample comes from a study of blood T cell repertoires in COVID-19. The overall study: From the United States, Italy and Spain came samples of acute and convalescent COVID-19. From T cells, B-cell-depleted T cells, or PBMCs came the material, which was cDNA or gDNA.

The CDR3 spans 14 residues. Trimming cost V 2 bases and J 0 bases, with 6 bases left between them. Germline CDR1 and CDR2: KGHDR and SFDVKD. Original data processing: For nucleated cells, counts were estimated from reference gene primer amplification. Data came from immunoSEQ multiplex PCR; TCRdb stores just in-frame clones and leaves some out. D and trimming were read from the DNA, whereas the V and J calls and clone size are those reported in that table. The data contain roughly 240,000 clones, 86% of them singletons. The sequence was collected from a young man with active or convalescent COVID-19. The rearrangement uses TRBV24-1 and TRBJ2-5, with a weak D call TRBD1 (6 bases). The specimen sequenced was peripheral blood. The CDR3 region has the DNA TGTGCCACCAGTGATTGGACAGACCAAGAGACCCAGTACTTC. As protein: CATSDWTDQETQYF.